This T cell receptor (beta chain) is from a study of T cell responses to AZD1222 COVID-19 vaccine. Ten or more counts support this clone. No antigen is known for it. Data came from immunoSEQ multiplex PCR; TCRdb stores just in-frame clones and leaves some out. The sample has roughly 120,000 clones, roughly 85% seen once. CDR1 and CDR2 (germline): MDHEN, SYDVKM. V was cut by 2 bases and J by 4 bases, with 8 bases left in between. CDR3 length: 13 residues. The study's findings and limits: Following two doses of AZD1222, Spike-specific TCR breadth and depth rose. In the spike-specific TCR repertoire, nearly half reportedly target unmutated variant regions.

The chain recombines TRBV28 with TRBJ1-2, with D tentatively TRBD1 (6 bases). The sample was peripheral blood, taken on day 0 of MenACWY control vaccination. The receptor was derived from an adult in good health. CDR3 amino acids: CASSLGQFYGYTF. The DNA for the CDR3 is TGTGCCAGCAGTTTAGGACAGTTCTATGGCTACACCTTC.